Listed below are T cell receptor beta chains from one sample, sequenced in a study of shared clonotypes between healthy human individuals. Assay used: immunoSEQ multiplex PCR; TCRdb lists only in-frame clones, some missing. This table holds some 2.4 million clones, roughly 93% found once. Sequencing input: naive CD4+ T cells from PBMCs. These receptors originate from a young man in good health. Some clones in this sample may be carry-over from other donors' samples. Each CDR3 is given with its conserved first and last residue. Clone size is stated in some rows and not others, as once, few, many or a class when expanded.

abundance | v_gene | CDR3aa
NA | TRBV30 | CAWSSGLAEETQYF
once | TRBV9 | CASGETPGLADTQYF
NA | TRBV6-6 | CASSYRDRVNTEAFF
NA | TRBV4-1 | CASSQTGTSSYEQYF
NA | TRBV19 | CASSTTGLGDYGYTF
few | TRBV5-4 | CASSLAGPNTGELFF
NA | TRBV28 | CASSLGGGQSNTEAFF
once | TRBV28 | CASSKTPSYEQYF
NA | TRBV5-4 | CASSVGLGLTYEQYF
NA | TRBV7-8 | CASSPSGRAIVKTLNSYNEQFF
NA | TRBV5-1 | CASSLGQEGGNTIYF
NA | TRBV5-1 | CASSSIQGATEAFF
NA | TRBV11-3 | CASSLGFRETQYF
NA | TRBV7-3 | CASSLLAGVYEQYF
NA | TRBV18 | CASSPTMTSGSTDTQYF
NA | TRBV5-1 | CASSLLSPNYGYTF
few | TRBV2 | CASSVRQGGSTEAFF
NA | TRBV19 | CASSTTYNQPQHF
NA | TRBV19 | CASRDPGQGAYEQYF
NA | TRBV10-3 | CAISGSSSYNSPLHF
few | TRBV28 | CASSPLNYGYTF
NA | TRBV28 | CASSSYIAPRSNIQYF
NA | TRBV28 | CASSLTSGQGSSPLHF
NA | TRBV11-2 | CASSRLSGGFYYEQYF
NA | TRBV28 | CASSTRTASYNEQFF
NA | TRBV28 | CASSFYSSDTGELFF
NA | TRBV5-1 | CASSFQDTEAFF
once | TRBV5-1 | CASSQGQLPTGELFF
NA | TRBV18 | CASSLGGGAPPGEQFF
NA | TRBV7-8 | CASSYRDSNEKLFF
NA | TRBV5-1 | CASSPEGAGTTGELFF
NA | TRBV4-1 | CASSQTHLAKNIQYF
NA | TRBV11-2 | CASSEDAGQGANEQYF
NA | TRBV6-1 | CASKGQGGTYEQYF
NA | TRBV5-1 | CASSSSGDGYTF
NA | TRBV19 | CASSSPDRGASYEQYF
NA | TRBV7-2 | CASSSFDGGVKHF
NA | TRBV4-1 | CASSQVGGKNGYTF
NA | TRBV27 | CASGSRPGVGQPQHF
once | TRBV7-2 | CASSPFGGYADTQYF
NA | TRBV28 | CASKRTGHYEQYF
NA | TRBV28 | CASKVNTEAFF
NA | TRBV30 | CAWNGGRGGSSADTQYF
NA | TRBV29-1 | CMGRGGNTEAFF
once | TRBV28 | CASRQTRAGNTIYF
NA | TRBV6-5 | CASSSPPRGQFF
once | TRBV7-8 | CASSYRLAGTDGQYF
NA | TRBV5-1 | CASSFMIPGQGGLYEQYF
NA | TRBV6-6 | CASSYGQGKASYGYTF
NA | TRBV9 | CASGGGRVTGELFF
NA | TRBV28 | CASTIGQGVRAFF
NA | TRBV28 | CASSLRAVPYNEQFF
NA | TRBV5-1 | CASSLAGTDTQYF
NA | TRBV27 | CASTPGQTGTGELFF
NA | TRBV5-1 | CASSLWGTSGSHNEQFF
NA | TRBV7-9 | CASSLAGVVNEQFF
NA | TRBV20-1 | CSAKRYNEQFF
NA | TRBV2 | CAGRKGTFIPDTQYF
NA | TRBV9 | CASSPTYAVPGAEAFF
NA | TRBV18 | CASMGQGGQPQHF